The 16 T cell receptor beta chains in this list originate from one sample, sequenced in a study of shared clonotypes between healthy human individuals. Here immunoSEQ multiplex PCR was the method, and the copy in TCRdb shows in-frame clones only, minus some. The sample carries about 730,000 clones, approximately 77% recorded once. Sequencing was done on a sample of memory CD4+ T cells sorted from blood. The sample's subset: CD45RA-negative fraction. All receptors come from a woman aged 25-40 years in good health.

The sample holds one count of this clone. The chain uses TRBV28 and TRBJ1-4, with 9 nucleotides matching TRBD1. In germline, CDR1 is MDHEN, CDR2 SYDVKM. V was clipped by 5 bases and J by 8 bases; unmatched bases: 12. This CDR3 comprises 16 residues. This CDR3 reads CASSLLPGQGGEKLFF. The CDR3 bases are TGTGCCAGCAGTCTACTCCCGGGACAGGGAGGCGAAAAACTGTTTTTT.

The chain is built from TRBV9 and TRBJ2-4; 7 nucleotides agree with TRBD1. The V segment lost 3 bases and the J segment 0 bases; nucleotides outside the gene matches: 0. Germline V CDR1 and CDR2: SGDLS, YYNGEE. This CDR3 spans 14 amino acids. The CDR3 protein is CASSGQGAKNIQYF. For the CDR3, the DNA is TGTGCCAGCAGCGGACAGGGAGCCAAAAACATTCAGTACTTC.

This clone was observed once. The V and J genes are TRBV7-2 and TRBJ1-1; D gene ambiguous. The germline CDR1 and CDR2 sequences are SGHTA and FQGNSA. V shed 1 base and J shed 4 bases, with 10 bases lying between them. CDR3 length: 14 residues. The CDR3 is CASSLGGFSTEAFF. The CDR3 coding sequence is TGTGCCAGCAGCTTAGGAGGGTTCAGCACTGAAGCTTTCTTT.

As to this clone: A much bigger clone sits one base away, suggesting this may be a read error. This specimen includes other DNA sequences encoding the same CDR3. This chain links TRBV15 with TRBJ1-4; 10 nucleotides align to TRBD1. The J segment lost 8 bases and the V segment lost 3 bases, leaving 3 bases of the junction unmatched. This CDR3 comprises 14 residues. Germline CDR1 reads LNHNV; CDR2 reads YYDKDF (reference sequence). CDR3 protein: CATSRGQGNEKLFF. DNA for the CDR3: TGTGCCACCAGCAGGGGACAGGGGAACGAAAAACTGTTTTTT.

In its sample, this clone was seen a few times. At the DNA level, this CDR3 is encoded by other sequences in the same sample as well. The chain couples TRBV11-2 to TRBJ1-2, with TRBD1 identical over 7 bases. Germline CDR1 is SGHAT and CDR2 is FQNNGV. The CDR3 loop spans 14 amino acids. Losses at the gene ends were 5 bases for V and 4 bases for J; bases not matched to a gene: 7. CDR3 amino acids: CASSLQRDSYGYTF. The CDR3 region has the DNA TGTGCCAGCAGCCTACAACGGGACAGCTATGGCTACACCTTC.

On this clone: Other DNA variants within this sample encode the same CDR3. The chain has TRBV5-1 and TRBJ2-5; a weak D match, TRBD1 (5 bases). The CDR3 extends over 14 amino acids. The ends were cut back, 0 bases at V and 1 base at J, with 7 bases in the middle. CDR1 and CDR2 (germline): SGHRS, YFSETQ. This chain's CDR3 is CASSLGTTQETQYF. CDR3 sequence (DNA): TGCGCCAGCAGCTTGGGGACAACCCAAGAGACCCAGTACTTC.

This chain joins TRBV7-2 and TRBJ2-1, with unresolved D. In germline, CDR1 is SGHTA, CDR2 FQGNSA. The CDR3 totals 15 residues. The germline V and J ends were trimmed by 6 bases and 10 bases, with 22 bases remaining between them. The CDR3 is CASSPVALTETEQFF. CDR3 bases: TGTGCCAGCAGTCCAGTAGCACTAACCGAAACGGAGCAGTTCTTC.

The chain is built from TRBV20-1 and TRBJ2-7, with D unclear. CDR3 length equals 11 residues. The germline V and J ends were trimmed by 2 bases and 3 bases, with 5 bases remaining between them. Germline CDR1 and CDR2: DFQATT and SNEGSKA (reference sequence). The CDR3 sequence is CSARHSYEQYF. Here the CDR3 DNA reads TGCAGTGCTAGACACAGCTACGAGCAGTACTTC.

The chain links TRBV19 to TRBJ2-1; D is possibly TRBD1 or TRBD2 (7 bases each). This CDR3 is 17 amino acids long. Trimming pared 4 bases from V and 4 bases from J, leaving 20 bases between. Germline V CDR1 and CDR2: LNHDA, SQIVND (reference sequence). CDR3: CASSRSRGGDSYNEQFF. CDR3 in DNA: TGTGCCAGTAGTAGGAGCAGGGGGGGCGACTCTTACAATGAGCAGTTCTTC. The variable domain in full, completed from reference TRBV19 and TRBJ2-1, reads DGGITQSPKYLFRKEGQNVTLSCEQNLNHDAMYWYRQDPGQGLRLIYYSQIVNDFQKGDIAEGYSVSREKKESFPLTVTSAQKNPTAFYLCASSRSRGGDSYNEQFFGPGTRLTVL.

The chain is built from TRBV4-1 and TRBJ2-1; 15 bases line up with TRBD2. This CDR3 is built from 15 residues. Trimming removed 1 base from V and 9 bases from J; junction bases left unmatched: 1. In germline, CDR1 is MGHRA, CDR2 YSYEKL. CDR3 in amino acids: CASSQVGLAGGEQFF. The DNA for the CDR3 is TGCGCCAGCAGCCAAGTGGGACTAGCGGGAGGTGAGCAGTTCTTC.

The CDR3 coding sequence is TGTGCCAGCACAATCGGTAGCGGGGGACCTGGAGAGCAGTACTTC. Encoded protein: CASTIGSGGPGEQYF. The chain has TRBV2 and TRBJ2-7, with TRBD2 identical over 9 bases. J gave up 7 bases and V 7 bases, and 14 bases lay outside the gene matches. The CDR3 has 15 residues. The germline CDR1 and CDR2 sequences are SNHLY and FYNNEI.

V gene TRBV27 combines with J gene TRBJ2-2; 10 bases line up with TRBD2. Germline CDR1 and CDR2: MNHEY and SMNVEV (reference sequence). J was trimmed by 4 bases and V by 1 base; bases with no gene match: 9. The CDR3 has 18 residues. The CDR3 region has the DNA TGTGCCAGCAGTTTATGGCTAGCGGGAGTCCGGGGCACCGGGGAGCTGTTTTTT. Translation gives CASSLWLAGVRGTGELFF.

This clone appeared a few times. The chain has TRBV28 and TRBJ2-3, with 12 bases lining up with TRBD2. V lost 4 bases, J lost 7 bases, and 6 bases stayed unmatched. Germline V gene lookup returns CDR1 MDHEN and CDR2 SYDVKM. The CDR3 is 15 amino acids. The CDR3 here is CASSYMGLAGYTQYF. DNA for the CDR3: TGTGCCAGCAGTTATATGGGACTAGCGGGTTATACGCAGTATTTT.

CDR3 sequence (DNA): TGTGCCAGCAGTTACTCAGAGGGGACAGGGGCGGACACTGAAGCTTTCTTT. Its translation: CASSYSEGTGADTEAFF. The chain couples TRBV6-7 to TRBJ1-1; 10 nucleotides line up with TRBD1. TRBV6-7 is an ORF; its function is uncertain. V shed 0 bases and J 3 bases; nucleotides not matched to a gene: 7. The CDR3 extends over 17 amino acids.

The chain carries TRBV5-1 and TRBJ1-1; weak D call: TRBD1 (6 bases). V gave up 7 bases and J gave up 2 bases, with 15 bases separating them. The length of the CDR3 is 14 residues. The germline gives CDR1 SGHRS, CDR2 YFSETQ. The CDR3 region is CASSPGAKNTEAFF. DNA for the CDR3: TGCGCCAGCTCTCCAGGGGCAAAAAACACTGAAGCTTTCTTT.

This chain joins TRBV7-9 and TRBJ2-5, with 10 bases lining up with TRBD1. Germline V gene sequence: CDR1 SEHNR, CDR2 FQNEAQ (reference sequence). The CDR3 contains 17 residues. The J segment lost 5 bases and the V segment lost 5 bases, leaving 14 bases of the junction unmatched. The CDR3 reads CASSRALKGQGSETQYF. The CDR3 DNA follows: TGTGCCAGCAGCCGAGCATTGAAGGGACAGGGGTCGGAGACCCAGTACTTC.